The clone carrying this TCR beta chain was counted only a few times. What it binds is not known. The CDR3 extends over 16 amino acids. From germline, CDR1 is SGHTA and CDR2 FQGNSA. V lost 5 bases to trimming and J lost 2 bases; unmatched junction nucleotides: 12. The data stem from a study of T-cell memory formation after mild COVID-19. Study in general: TCR clusters were largely donor specific. Regarding the study as a whole: CD4+ bias marked clones expanding day 15 to 37, unlike balanced contracting clones. Second-wave clones peaking on day 37 lacked confirmed SARS-CoV-2 specificity. The pre-infection memory compartment contained some responding clones, suggesting cross-reactive memory joined.

TCRdb re-called the 5' RACE reads through MiXCR, storing one row per CDR3 protein. The sample yields about 270,000 distinct CDR3 sequences, 15% to 20% seen once. The rearrangement joins TRBV7-2 to TRBJ2-7, with 7 bases lining up with TRBD2. The specimen sequenced was PBMCs or a T cell subset sorted from them (not recorded which). The receptor's source is a man aged 18 to 35 who had mild COVID-19 (a few samples of this study predate the infection). Cell type and time point are not known. The CDR3 sequence is CASSLRGSGLAYEQYF. The CDR3 nucleotides are TGTGCCAGCAGCCTCCGAGGTAGCGGGTTAGCCTACGAGCAGTACTTC.